This record concerns one T cell receptor (beta chain) sequence. Its antigen is still unknown. The same CDR3 can be traced to other DNA sequences in this sample. These data come from a study of shared clonotypes between healthy human individuals. Study-wide findings and caveats: Estimated richness was generally greater in naive than memory subsets. Clonotypes shared by all four sorted-subset donors had higher generation probabilities than non-shared clonotypes. Rarefaction gave evidence that sorted-subset sequencing remained incomplete despite large depth.

Libraries were prepared by immunoSEQ multiplex PCR; TCRdb keeps only in-frame clonotypes and omits some of them. The sample has about 980,000 clones, 70% to 85% seen once. Germline V CDR1 and CDR2: LGHNT, FRNRAP. The CDR3 totals 16 residues. V shed 1 base, J shed 2 bases, and the junction held 4 bases outside the gene matches. The sample taken for sequencing was memory CD4+ T cells sorted from blood. Subset indicated: CD45RA-negative fraction. The chain employs TRBV12-5 and TRBJ2-3, with 9 positions matching TRBD1. The receptor was derived from a man aged 18 to 29 in good health. The CDR3: CASGLGGQGTTDTQYF. CDR3 in DNA: TGTGCTAGTGGTTTGGGAGGACAGGGGACCACAGATACGCAGTATTTT.